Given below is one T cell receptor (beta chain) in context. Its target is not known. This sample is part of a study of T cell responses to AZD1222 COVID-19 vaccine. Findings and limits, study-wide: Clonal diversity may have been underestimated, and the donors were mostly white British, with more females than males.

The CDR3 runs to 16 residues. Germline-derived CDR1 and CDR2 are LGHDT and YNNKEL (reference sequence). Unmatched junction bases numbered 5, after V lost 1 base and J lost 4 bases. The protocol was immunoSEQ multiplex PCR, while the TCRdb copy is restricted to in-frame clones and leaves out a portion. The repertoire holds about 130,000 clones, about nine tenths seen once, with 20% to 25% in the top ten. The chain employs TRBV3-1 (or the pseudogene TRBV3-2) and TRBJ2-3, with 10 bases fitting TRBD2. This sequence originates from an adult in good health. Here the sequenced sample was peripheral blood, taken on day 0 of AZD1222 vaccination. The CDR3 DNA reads TGTGCCAGCAGCCAAGGTCCTAGCGGGGGTGCAGATACGCAGTATTTT. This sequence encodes CASSQGPSGGADTQYF.